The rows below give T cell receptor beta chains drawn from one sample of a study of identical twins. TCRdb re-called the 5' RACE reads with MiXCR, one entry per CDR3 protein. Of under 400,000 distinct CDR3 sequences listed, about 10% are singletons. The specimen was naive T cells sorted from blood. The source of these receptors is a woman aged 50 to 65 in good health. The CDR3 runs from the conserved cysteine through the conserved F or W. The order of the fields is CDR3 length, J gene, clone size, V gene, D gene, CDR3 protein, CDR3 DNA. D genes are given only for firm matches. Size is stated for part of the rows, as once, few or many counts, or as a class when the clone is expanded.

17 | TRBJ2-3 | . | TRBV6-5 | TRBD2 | CASSYLPLAGLTDTQYF | TGTGCCAGCAGTTATTTGCCACTAGCGGGACTCACAGATACGCAGTATTTT
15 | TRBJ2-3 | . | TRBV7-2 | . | CASSFQGIPTDTQYF | TGTGCCAGCAGCTTTCAGGGTATCCCCACAGATACGCAGTATTTT
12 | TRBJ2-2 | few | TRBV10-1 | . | CASSSPVGELFF | TGCGCCAGCAGTTCACCCGTCGGGGAGCTGTTTTTT
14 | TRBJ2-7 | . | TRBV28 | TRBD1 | CASSSFGTAYEQYF | TGTGCCAGCAGTTCCTTCGGGACAGCCTACGAGCAGTACTTC
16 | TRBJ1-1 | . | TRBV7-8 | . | CASSLKPRVLVGEAFF | TGTGCCAGCAGCTTGAAACCTCGGGTGTTGGTCGGTGAAGCTTTCTTT
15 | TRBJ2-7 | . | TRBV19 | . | CASSVTVESSYEQYF | TGTGCCAGTAGTGTGACAGTGGAAAGCTCCTACGAGCAGTACTTC
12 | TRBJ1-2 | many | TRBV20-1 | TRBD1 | CSARGTGDGYTF | TGCAGTGCTAGGGGGACAGGGGATGGCTACACCTTC
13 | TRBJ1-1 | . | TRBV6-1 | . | CASASGYDTEAFF | TGTGCCAGCGCCTCGGGGTATGACACTGAAGCTTTCTTT
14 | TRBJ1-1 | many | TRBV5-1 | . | CASSLAGGDTEAFF | TGCGCCAGCAGCTTGGCTGGGGGCGACACTGAAGCTTTCTTT
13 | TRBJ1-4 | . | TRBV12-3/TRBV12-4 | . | CASSLPAAEKLFF | TGTGCCAGCAGTCTCCCAGCGGCTGAAAAACTGTTTTTT
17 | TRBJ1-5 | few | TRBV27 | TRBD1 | CASSPSGTGYSNQPQHF | TGTGCCAGCAGTCCATCCGGGACAGGGTATAGCAATCAGCCCCAGCATTTT
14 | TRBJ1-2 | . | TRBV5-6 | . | CASSLGPGGYGYTF | TGTGCCAGCAGCTTGGGCCCGGGGGGCTATGGCTACACCTTC
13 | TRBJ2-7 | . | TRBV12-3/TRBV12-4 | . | CASSLAYPYEQYF | TGTGCCAGCAGTTTGGCTTATCCCTACGAGCAGTACTTC
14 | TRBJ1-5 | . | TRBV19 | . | CASRADTSNQPQHF | TGTGCCAGTAGGGCGGACACGAGCAATCAGCCCCAGCATTTT
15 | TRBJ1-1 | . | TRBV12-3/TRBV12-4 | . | CASSFARALYTEAFF | TGTGCCAGCAGTTTTGCCCGAGCTCTTTACACTGAAGCTTTCTTT
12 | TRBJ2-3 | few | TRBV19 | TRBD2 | CASRIAGDTQYF | TGTGCCAGTCGAATAGCGGGAGATACGCAGTATTTT
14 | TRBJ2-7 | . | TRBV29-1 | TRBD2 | CSVVAAGGAYEQYF | TGCAGCGTTGTGGCAGCGGGAGGAGCTTACGAGCAGTACTTC
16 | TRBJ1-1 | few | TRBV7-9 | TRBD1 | CASSDWTGSEGTEAFF | TGTGCCAGCAGCGACTGGACAGGGAGTGAAGGCACTGAAGCTTTCTTT
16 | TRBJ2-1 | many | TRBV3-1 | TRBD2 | CASSQTGLAGYNEQFF | TGTGCCAGCAGCCAGACGGGACTAGCGGGTTACAATGAGCAGTTCTTC
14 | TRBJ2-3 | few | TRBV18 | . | CASSPTAVTDTQYF | TGTGCCAGCTCACCAACAGCTGTCACAGATACGCAGTATTTT
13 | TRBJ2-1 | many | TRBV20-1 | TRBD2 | CSASLAGANEQFF | TGCAGTGCTAGTCTAGCGGGAGCCAATGAGCAGTTCTTC
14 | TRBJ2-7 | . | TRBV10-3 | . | CAISASLGAYEQYF | TGTGCCATCAGTGCATCGCTAGGGGCCTACGAGCAGTACTTC
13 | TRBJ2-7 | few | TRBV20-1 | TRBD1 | CSARRDSLYEQYF | TGCAGTGCTCGCCGGGACAGTTTATACGAGCAGTACTTC
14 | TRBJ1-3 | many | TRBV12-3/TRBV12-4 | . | CASSPPGLGNTIYF | TGTGCCAGCAGTCCACCGGGCCTCGGAAACACCATATATTTT
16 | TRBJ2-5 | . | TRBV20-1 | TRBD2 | CSSQPPSGKYQETQYF | TGCAGTTCTCAACCCCCTAGCGGGAAGTACCAAGAGACCCAGTACTTC
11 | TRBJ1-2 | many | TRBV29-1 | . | CSVGNGYGYTF | TGCAGCGTGGGGAATGGCTATGGCTACACCTTC
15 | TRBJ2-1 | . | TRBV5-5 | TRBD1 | CASSSGQGGVSEQFF | TGTGCCAGCAGTTCCGGACAGGGAGGAGTGTCTGAGCAGTTCTTC
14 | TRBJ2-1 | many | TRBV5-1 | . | CASSLAQPNDEQFF | TGCGCCAGCAGCTTGGCACAGCCAAACGATGAGCAGTTCTTC
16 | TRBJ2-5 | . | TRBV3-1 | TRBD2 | CASSQEVLAERGAQYF | TGTGCCAGCAGCCAAGAGGTTCTAGCGGAGAGAGGAGCCCAGTACTTC
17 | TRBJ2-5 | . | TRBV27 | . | CASSPYRVSAVLETQYF | TGTGCCAGCAGTCCATACAGGGTTTCGGCGGTGTTGGAGACCCAGTACTTC
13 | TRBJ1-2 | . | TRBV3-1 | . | CASSPWGPDGYTF | TGTGCCAGCAGCCCCTGGGGCCCTGATGGCTACACCTTC
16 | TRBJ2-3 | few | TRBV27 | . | CASSPPGMGITDTQYF | TGTGCCAGCAGTCCCCCGGGAATGGGGATCACAGATACGCAGTATTTT
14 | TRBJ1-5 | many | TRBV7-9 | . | CASSSPNSGQPQHF | TGTGCCAGCAGCTCCCCGAACTCAGGTCAGCCCCAGCATTTT
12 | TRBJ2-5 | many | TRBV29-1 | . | CSVGTVQETQYF | TGCAGCGTTGGGACGGTACAAGAGACCCAGTACTTC
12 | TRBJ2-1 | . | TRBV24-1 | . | CATSLPSNEQFF | TGTGCCACCAGTTTACCATCCAATGAGCAGTTCTTC
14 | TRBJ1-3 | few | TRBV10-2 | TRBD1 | CASTRGLDGNTIYF | TGCGCCAGCACGAGGGGGCTTGATGGAAACACCATATATTTT
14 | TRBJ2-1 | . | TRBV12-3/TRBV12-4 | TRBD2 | CASSQLAGGNEQFF | TGTGCCAGCAGTCAACTAGCGGGAGGAAATGAGCAGTTCTTC
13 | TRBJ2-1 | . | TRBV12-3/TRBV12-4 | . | CASIQAPIGEQFF | TGTGCCAGCATCCAGGCTCCTATTGGTGAGCAGTTCTTC
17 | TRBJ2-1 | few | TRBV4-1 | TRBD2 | CASSQESTGGPSDEQFF | TGCGCCAGCAGCCAAGAGTCGACGGGAGGGCCCTCGGATGAGCAGTTCTTC
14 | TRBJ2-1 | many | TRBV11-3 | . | CASSLTVVTSEQFF | TGTGCCAGCAGCTTAACGGTAGTCACAAGTGAGCAGTTCTTC
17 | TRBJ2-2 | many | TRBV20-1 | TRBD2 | CSARSDRLAGDFGELFF | TGCAGTGCTAGATCCGATAGACTAGCGGGAGACTTCGGGGAGCTGTTTTTT
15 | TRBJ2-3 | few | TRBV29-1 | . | CSVGALGAFTDTQYF | TGCAGCGTTGGCGCCCTCGGGGCTTTCACAGATACGCAGTATTTT
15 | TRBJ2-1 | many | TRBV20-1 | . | CSLPRISPLANEQFF | TGCAGTCTACCACGTATCAGCCCTCTAGCCAATGAGCAGTTCTTC
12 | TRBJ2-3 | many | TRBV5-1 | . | CASSEQTDTQYF | TGCGCCAGCAGCGAGCAGACAGATACGCAGTATTTT
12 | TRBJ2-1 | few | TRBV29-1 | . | CSKTAQGYEQFF | TGCAGCAAGACGGCGCAGGGGTATGAGCAGTTCTTC
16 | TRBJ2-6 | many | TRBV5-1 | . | CASSIGGGSGANVLTF | TGCGCCAGCAGCATTGGAGGTGGCTCTGGGGCCAACGTCCTGACTTTC
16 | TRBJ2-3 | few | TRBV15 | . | CATSRDLIPSTDTQYF | TGTGCCACCAGCAGAGATCTCATTCCTAGCACAGATACGCAGTATTTT
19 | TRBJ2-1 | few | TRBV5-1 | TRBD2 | CASSVRQPRGTSGHNEQFF | TGCGCCAGCAGCGTCAGACAGCCCAGGGGTACTAGCGGACACAATGAGCAGTTCTTC
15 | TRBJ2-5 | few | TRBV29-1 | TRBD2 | CSVEGLAGGGETQYF | TGCAGCGTTGAGGGTCTAGCGGGAGGTGGGGAGACCCAGTACTTC
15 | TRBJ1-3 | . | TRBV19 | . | CASSMKGTTGNTIYF | TGTGCCAGTAGTATGAAGGGGACAACTGGAAACACCATATATTTT
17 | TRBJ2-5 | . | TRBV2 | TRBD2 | CASSEGLAGWYQETQYF | TGTGCCAGCAGTGAAGGACTAGCGGGCTGGTACCAAGAGACCCAGTACTTC
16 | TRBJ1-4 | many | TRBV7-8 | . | CASSLVTGTVGEKLFF | TGTGCCAGCAGCTTAGTTACCGGGACCGTAGGAGAAAAACTGTTTTTT
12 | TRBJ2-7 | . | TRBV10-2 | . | CASSEDRFQLYF | TGCGCCAGCAGTGAGGATCGGTTTCAGCTGTACTTC
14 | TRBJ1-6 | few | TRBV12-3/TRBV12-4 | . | CASSLDSKNSPLHF | TGTGCCAGCAGTCTCGACAGCAAAAATTCACCCCTCCACTTT
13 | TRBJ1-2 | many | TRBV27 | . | CASSFSDGYGYTF | TGTGCCAGCAGTTTTTCGGACGGCTATGGCTACACCTTC
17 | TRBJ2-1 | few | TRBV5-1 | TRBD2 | CASSLSWGTSVYNEQFF | TGCGCCAGCAGCTTATCATGGGGGACTAGCGTCTACAATGAGCAGTTCTTC
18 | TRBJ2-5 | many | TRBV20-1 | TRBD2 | CSARLMDLTSGNEETQYF | TGCAGTGCTAGACTAATGGATTTGACTAGCGGGAACGAGGAGACCCAGTACTTC
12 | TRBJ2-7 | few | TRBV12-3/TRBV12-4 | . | CASRRPLGEQYF | TGTGCCAGCAGGAGGCCATTGGGCGAGCAGTACTTC
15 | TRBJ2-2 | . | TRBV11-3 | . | CASSLEPRRAGELFF | TGTGCCAGCAGCTTAGAACCCCGGAGAGCCGGGGAGCTGTTTTTT
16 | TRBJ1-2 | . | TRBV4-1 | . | CASSQPKTGNRYGYTF | TGCGCCAGCAGCCAGCCAAAAACGGGGAATCGCTATGGCTACACCTTC